This T cell receptor (beta chain) comes out of a study of identical twins. Healthy Caucasians made up all donors. It was template switching that added a universal primer site, and there were unique molecular identifiers on the cDNA. TCRdb used MiXCR to reprocess the 5' RACE reads, holding one entry per CDR3 protein. Of about 690,000 distinct CDR3 sequences in the sample, 5.5% to 6.5% are singletons; the top ten hold under 2%. Study observations and caveats: Donors were not followed over many years; analysis was cross-sectional. Compared with models, monozygotic twins showed more out-of-frame TCR alpha sharing.

The germline V and J ends were trimmed by 3 bases and 7 bases, with 11 bases remaining between them. Looked up from germline, CDR1 is SGHRS and CDR2 is YFSETQ. The CDR3 totals 12 residues. Regarding this clonotype: Its specificity is not known.

What was sequenced was naive T cells sorted from blood. V and J are TRBV5-1 and TRBJ2-7, with D possibly TRBD2 on 5 matching bases. The sequence came from a man aged 18 to 30 in good health. The DNA for the CDR3 is TGCGCCAGCAGCTCGGCACCGGGGGAGCAGTACTTC. Translating it yields CASSSAPGEQYF.